This entry features one T cell receptor (beta chain) sequence. Its antigen is not identified. The V gene's germline CDR1 is SGHRS and CDR2 YFSETQ. V lost 1 base to trimming and J lost 4 bases; unmatched junction nucleotides: 7. The CDR3 is 16 amino acids. The data stem from a study of cytomegalovirus exposure and HLA in healthy donors. The PCR contained 60 Vbeta and 13 Jbeta primers. Produced via immunoSEQ multiplex PCR; TCRdb's table is partial and in-frame only. The table has 150,000 to 200,000 clones, almost 80% seen once; the top ten hold almost 6.5%. Broader study findings: An analysis that came later showed most CMV-associated TCR beta chains appearing HLA-restricted.

The V call is TRBV5-1, the J call TRBJ2-2; 7 bases match TRBD2. This receptor was taken from a man aged 35 to 55 in good health and CMV-seropositive. The specimen sequenced was PBMCs. The CDR3 protein is CASSLRPSGSTGELFF. CDR3 sequence (DNA): TGCGCCAGCAGCTTGAGGCCTAGCGGCTCCACCGGGGAGCTGTTTTTT.